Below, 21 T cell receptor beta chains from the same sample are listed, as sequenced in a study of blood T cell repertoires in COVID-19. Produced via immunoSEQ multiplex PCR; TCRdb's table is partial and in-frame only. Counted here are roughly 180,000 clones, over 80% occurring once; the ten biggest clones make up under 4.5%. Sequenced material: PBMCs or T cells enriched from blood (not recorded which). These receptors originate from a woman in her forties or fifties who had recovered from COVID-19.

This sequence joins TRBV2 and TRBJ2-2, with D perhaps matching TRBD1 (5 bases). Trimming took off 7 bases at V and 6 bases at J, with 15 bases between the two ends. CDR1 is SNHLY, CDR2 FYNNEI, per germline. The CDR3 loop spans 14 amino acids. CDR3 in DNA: TGTGCCAGCACCCCTGGGGCCCTTTCCGGGGAGCTGTTTTTT. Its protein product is CASTPGALSGELFF.

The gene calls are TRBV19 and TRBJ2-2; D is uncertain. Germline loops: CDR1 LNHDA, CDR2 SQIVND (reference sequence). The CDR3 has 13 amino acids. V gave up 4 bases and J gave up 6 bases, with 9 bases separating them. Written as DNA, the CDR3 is TGTGCCAGTAGTACCCAGTACGCCGGGGAGCTGTTTTTT. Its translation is CASSTQYAGELFF.

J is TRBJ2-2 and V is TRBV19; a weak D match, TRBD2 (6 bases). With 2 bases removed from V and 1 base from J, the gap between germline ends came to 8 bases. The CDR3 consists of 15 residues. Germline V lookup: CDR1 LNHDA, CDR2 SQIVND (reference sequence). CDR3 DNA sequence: TGTGCCAGTAGTATACGGGGGTGGAACACCGGGGAGCTGTTTTTT. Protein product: CASSIRGWNTGELFF.

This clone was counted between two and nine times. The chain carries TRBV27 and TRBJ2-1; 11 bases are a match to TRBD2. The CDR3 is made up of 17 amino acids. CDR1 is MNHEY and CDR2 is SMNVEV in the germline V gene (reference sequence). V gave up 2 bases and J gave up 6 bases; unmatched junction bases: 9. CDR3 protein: CASSLGLAGGSVNEQFF. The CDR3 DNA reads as TGTGCCAGCAGTTTAGGGCTAGCGGGAGGTTCTGTCAATGAGCAGTTCTTC.

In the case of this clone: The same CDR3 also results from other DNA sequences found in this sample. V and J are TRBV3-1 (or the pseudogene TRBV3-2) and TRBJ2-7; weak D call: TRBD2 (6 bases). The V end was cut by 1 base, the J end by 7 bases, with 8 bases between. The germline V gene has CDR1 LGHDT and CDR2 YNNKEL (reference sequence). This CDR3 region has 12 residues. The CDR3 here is CASSQAEGEQYV. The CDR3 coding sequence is TGTGCCAGCAGCCAAGCGGAGGGTGAGCAGTACGTC.

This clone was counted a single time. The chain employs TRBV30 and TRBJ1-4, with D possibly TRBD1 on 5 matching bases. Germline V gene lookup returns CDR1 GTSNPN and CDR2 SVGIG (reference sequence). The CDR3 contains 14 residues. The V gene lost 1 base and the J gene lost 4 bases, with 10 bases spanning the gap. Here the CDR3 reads CAWSEGVFNEKLFF. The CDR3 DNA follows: TGTGCCTGGAGTGAAGGGGTATTTAATGAAAAACTGTTTTTT.

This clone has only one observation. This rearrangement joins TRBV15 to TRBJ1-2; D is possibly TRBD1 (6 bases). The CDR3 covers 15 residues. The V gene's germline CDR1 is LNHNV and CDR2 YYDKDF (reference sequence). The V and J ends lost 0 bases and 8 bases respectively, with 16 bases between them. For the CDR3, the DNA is TGTGCCACCAGCAGAGATGGGGGCCTGGGGCTGGGCTACACCTTC. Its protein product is CATSRDGGLGLGYTF.

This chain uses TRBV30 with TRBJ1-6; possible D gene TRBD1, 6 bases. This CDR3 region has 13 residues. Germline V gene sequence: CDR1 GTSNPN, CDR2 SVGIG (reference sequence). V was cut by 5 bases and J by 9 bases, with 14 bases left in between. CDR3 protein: CAWAGQGLSPLHF. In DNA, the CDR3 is TGTGCCTGGGCCGGCCAGGGGCTTTCACCCCTCCACTTT.

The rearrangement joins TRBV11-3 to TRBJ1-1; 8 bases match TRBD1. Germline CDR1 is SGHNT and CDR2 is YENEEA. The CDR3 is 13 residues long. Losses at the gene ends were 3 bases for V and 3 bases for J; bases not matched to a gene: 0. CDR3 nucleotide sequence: TGTGCCAGCAGCTTGGACAGGGACACTGAAGCTTTCTTT. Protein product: CASSLDRDTEAFF.

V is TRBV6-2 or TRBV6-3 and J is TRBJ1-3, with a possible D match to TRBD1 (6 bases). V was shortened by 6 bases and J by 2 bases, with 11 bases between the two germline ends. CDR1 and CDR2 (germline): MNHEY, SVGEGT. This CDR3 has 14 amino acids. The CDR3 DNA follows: TGTGCCAGCAGCTCCGGACAGCCTGGAAACACCATATATTTT. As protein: CASSSGQPGNTIYF.

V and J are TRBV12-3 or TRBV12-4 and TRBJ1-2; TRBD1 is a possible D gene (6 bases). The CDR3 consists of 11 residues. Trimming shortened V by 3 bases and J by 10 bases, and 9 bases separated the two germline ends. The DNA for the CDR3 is TGTGCCAGCAGTTTTGGACAGTCCTACACCTTC. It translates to CASSFGQSYTF.

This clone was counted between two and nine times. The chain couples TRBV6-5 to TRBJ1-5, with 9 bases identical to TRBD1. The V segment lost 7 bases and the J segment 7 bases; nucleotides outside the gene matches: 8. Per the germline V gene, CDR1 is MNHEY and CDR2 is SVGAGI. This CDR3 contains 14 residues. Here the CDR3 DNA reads TGTGCCAGCATGCGGACAGGGGTCGAGCAGCCCCAGCATTTT. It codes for CASMRTGVEQPQHF.

The chain's CDR3 is CASSVVSGGTEAFF. In DNA form, the CDR3 reads TGTGCCAGCAGCGTAGTTTCCGGCGGCACTGAAGCTTTCTTT. The chain carries TRBV9 and TRBJ1-1; D ambiguous. The germline V gene has CDR1 SGDLS and CDR2 YYNGEE. Trimming stripped 0 bases from V and 4 bases from J, with 10 bases between. CDR3 size: 14 residues.

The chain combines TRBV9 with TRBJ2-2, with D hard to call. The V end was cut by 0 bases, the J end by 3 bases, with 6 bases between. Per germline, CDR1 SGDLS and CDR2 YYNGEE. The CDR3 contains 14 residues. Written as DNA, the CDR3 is TGTGCCAGCAGCGTAGTAGGAGACACCGGGGAGCTGTTTTTT. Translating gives CASSVVGDTGELFF.

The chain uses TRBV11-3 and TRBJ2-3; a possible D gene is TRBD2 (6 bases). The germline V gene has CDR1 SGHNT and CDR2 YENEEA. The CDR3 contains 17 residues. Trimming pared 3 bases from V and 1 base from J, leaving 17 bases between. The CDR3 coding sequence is TGTGCCAGCAGCTTGGGTTTTAGGGAGGAGGGCACAGATACGCAGTATTTT. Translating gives CASSLGFREEGTDTQYF. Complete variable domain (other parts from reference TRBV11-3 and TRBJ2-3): EAGVVQSPRYKIIEKKQPVAFWCNPISGHNTLYWYLQNLGQGPELLIRYENEEAVDDSQLPKDRFSAERLKGVDSTLKIQPAELGDSAVYLCASSLGFREEGTDTQYFGPGTRLTVL.

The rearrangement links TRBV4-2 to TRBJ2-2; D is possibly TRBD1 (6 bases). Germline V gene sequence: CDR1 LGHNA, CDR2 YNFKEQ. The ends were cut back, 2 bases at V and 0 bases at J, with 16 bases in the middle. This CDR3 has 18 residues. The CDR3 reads CASSQILSGQANTGELFF. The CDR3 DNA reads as TGTGCCAGCAGCCAAATCCTATCGGGACAAGCGAACACCGGGGAGCTGTTTTTT.

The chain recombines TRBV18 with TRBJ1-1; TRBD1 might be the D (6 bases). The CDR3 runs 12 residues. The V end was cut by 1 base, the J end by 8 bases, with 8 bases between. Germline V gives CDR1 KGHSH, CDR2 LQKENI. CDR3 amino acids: CASSPLQGEAFF. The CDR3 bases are TGTGCCAGCTCACCACTTCAGGGGGAAGCTTTCTTT.

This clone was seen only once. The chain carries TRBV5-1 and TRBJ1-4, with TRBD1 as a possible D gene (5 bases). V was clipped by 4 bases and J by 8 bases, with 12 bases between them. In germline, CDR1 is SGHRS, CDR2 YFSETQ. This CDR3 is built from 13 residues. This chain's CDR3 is CASSDLEGEKLFF. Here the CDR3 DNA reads TGCGCCAGCAGCGACCTGGAGGGGGAAAAACTGTTTTTT.

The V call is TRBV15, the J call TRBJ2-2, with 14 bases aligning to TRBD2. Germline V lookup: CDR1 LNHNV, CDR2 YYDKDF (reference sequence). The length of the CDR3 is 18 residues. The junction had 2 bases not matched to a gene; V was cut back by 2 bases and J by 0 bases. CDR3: CATSRTGLAGANTGELFF. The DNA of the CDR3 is TGTGCCACCAGCAGAACGGGACTAGCGGGAGCGAACACCGGGGAGCTGTTTTTT.

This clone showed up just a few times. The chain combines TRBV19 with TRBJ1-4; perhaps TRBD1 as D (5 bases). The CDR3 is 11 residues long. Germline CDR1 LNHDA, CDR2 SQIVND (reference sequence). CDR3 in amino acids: CAGTVGEKLFF. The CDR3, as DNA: TGTGCGGGGACTGTTGGTGAAAAACTGTTTTTT.

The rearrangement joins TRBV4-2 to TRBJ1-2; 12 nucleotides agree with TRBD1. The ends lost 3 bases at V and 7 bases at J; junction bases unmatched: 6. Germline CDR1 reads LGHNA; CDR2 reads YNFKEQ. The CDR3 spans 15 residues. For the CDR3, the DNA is TGTGCCAGCAGCCAGGGGACAGGGGGCGCAGGTGGCTACACCTTC. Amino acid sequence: CASSQGTGGAGGYTF.